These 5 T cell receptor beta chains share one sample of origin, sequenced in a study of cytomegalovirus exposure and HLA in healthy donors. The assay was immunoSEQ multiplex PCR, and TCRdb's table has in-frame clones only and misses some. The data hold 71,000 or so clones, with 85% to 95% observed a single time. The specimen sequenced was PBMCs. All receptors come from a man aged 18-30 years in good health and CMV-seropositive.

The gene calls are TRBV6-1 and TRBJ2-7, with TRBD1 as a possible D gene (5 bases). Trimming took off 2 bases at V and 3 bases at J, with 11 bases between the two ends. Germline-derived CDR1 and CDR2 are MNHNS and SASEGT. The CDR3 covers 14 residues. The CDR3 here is CASSEPGQGYEQYF. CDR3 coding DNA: TGTGCCAGCAGTGAACCCGGGCAGGGCTACGAGCAGTACTTC.

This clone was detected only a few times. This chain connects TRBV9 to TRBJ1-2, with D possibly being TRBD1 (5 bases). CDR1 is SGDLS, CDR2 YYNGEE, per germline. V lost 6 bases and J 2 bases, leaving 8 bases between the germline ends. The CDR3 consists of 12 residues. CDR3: CASNRGNYGYTF. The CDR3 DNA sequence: TGTGCCAGCAACCGGGGGAACTATGGCTACACCTTC.

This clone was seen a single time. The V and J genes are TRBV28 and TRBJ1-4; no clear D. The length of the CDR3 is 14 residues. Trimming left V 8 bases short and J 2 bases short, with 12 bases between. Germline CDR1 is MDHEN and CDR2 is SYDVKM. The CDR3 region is CASGEARTNEKLFF. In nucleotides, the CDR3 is TGTGCCAGCGGAGAAGCGCGGACTAATGAAAAACTGTTTTTT.

CDR3 protein: CAWRTGTVYTGELFF. In nucleotides, the CDR3 is TGTGCCTGGAGGACCGGGACAGTCTACACCGGGGAGCTGTTTTTT. V usage is TRBV30 and J usage is TRBJ2-2; 7 bases are a match to TRBD1. This CDR3 contains 15 residues. Germline CDR1 GTSNPN, CDR2 SVGIG (reference sequence). V lost 3 bases to trimming and J lost 3 bases; unmatched junction nucleotides: 7. Full variable domain (missing parts from reference TRBV30 and TRBJ2-2): SQTIHQWPATLVQPVGSPLSLECTVEGTSNPNLYWYRQAAGRGLQLLFYSVGIGQISSEVPQNLSASRPQDRQFILSSKKLLLSDSGFYLCAWRTGTVYTGELFFGEGSRLTVL.

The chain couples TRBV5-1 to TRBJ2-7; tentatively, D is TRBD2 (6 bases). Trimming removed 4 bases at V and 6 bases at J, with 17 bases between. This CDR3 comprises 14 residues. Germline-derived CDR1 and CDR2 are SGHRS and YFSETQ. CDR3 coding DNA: TGCGCCAGCAGCCGGGAGAGTTCGCGGGGCGAGCAGTACTTC. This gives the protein CASSRESSRGEQYF.